Listed below are T cell receptor beta chains from one sample, sequenced in a study of cytomegalovirus exposure and HLA in healthy donors. Assay used: immunoSEQ multiplex PCR; TCRdb lists only in-frame clones, some missing. The sample shows about 270,000 clones, under 80% of them seen only once. The sequencing input was PBMCs. These receptor sequences come from a female donor in good health and CMV-seronegative. CDR3s include the opening cysteine and the closing phenylalanine or tryptophan. The D gene is left open where the match is weak. Clone size is shown for a subset of rows, as once, few, many or a class of expanded clone.

j_call,d_call,v_call,clone_size,cdr3_nt,cdr3_aa
TRBJ2-7,-,TRBV19,-,TGTGCCAGTAGCTGGGGGCACTCCTACGAGCAGTACTTC,CASSWGHSYEQYF
TRBJ2-1,-,TRBV6-6,-,TGTGCCAGCAGTTTCTCGCTAGGCCTATACAATGAGCAGTTCTTC,CASSFSLGLYNEQFF
TRBJ1-1,-,TRBV4-2,few,TGTGCCAGCAGCCAAGACACGGACACTGAAGCTTTCTTT,CASSQDTDTEAFF
TRBJ1-1,-,TRBV19,few,TGTGCCAGTACTACCATCTCTGGAGCTGAAGCTTTCTTT,CASTTISGAEAFF
TRBJ2-2,TRBD2,TRBV9,-,TGTGCCAGCGGAACTAGCGGGAGTGCTGGCACCGGGGAGCTGTTTTTT,CASGTSGSAGTGELFF
TRBJ2-7,-,TRBV4-1,-,TGCGCCAGCAGCCTCAAGTCGGCGGGGCCCTACGAGCAGTACTTC,CASSLKSAGPYEQYF
TRBJ2-7,TRBD2,TRBV7-9,once,TGTGCCAGCAGCTTAGCGGCGGGGGGTTGGTACGAGCAGTACTTC,CASSLAAGGWYEQYF
TRBJ1-1,TRBD1,TRBV9,once,TGTGCCAGCAGCTCTCGGACAGGGGGCTTCCCTGAAGCTTTCTTT,CASSSRTGGFPEAFF
TRBJ1-1,-,TRBV2,-,TGTGCCGATTCCCAGGGTTCCGGCACTGAAGCTTTCTTT,CADSQGSGTEAFF
TRBJ2-3,TRBD2,TRBV28,once,TGTGCCAGCAGACTTGGGACTAGCGGGACCGCGGCGCAGTATTTT,CASRLGTSGTAAQYF
TRBJ2-1,TRBD1,TRBV2,-,TGTGCCAGCACCTGGGACAGGGACCATGAGCAGTTCTTC,CASTWDRDHEQFF
TRBJ2-7,TRBD2,TRBV11-3,-,TGTGCCAGCAGCCCATGGGGGGGCTCCTACGAGCAGTACTTC,CASSPWGGSYEQYF
TRBJ2-7,TRBD1,TRBV29-1,once,TGCAGCGTTGAACCATTTACACAGGGGGCGGGCGAGCAGTACTTC,CSVEPFTQGAGEQYF
TRBJ1-1,-,TRBV7-2,-,TGTGCCAGCAGCTTTGGAGGAAACACTGAAGCTTTCTTT,CASSFGGNTEAFF
TRBJ2-1,TRBD2,TRBV18,-,TGTGCCAGCTCACCCCCACTAGCGGGAGGGCCGGGTGAGCAGTTCTTC,CASSPPLAGGPGEQFF
TRBJ2-2,TRBD1,TRBV6-1,-,TGTGCCAGCAGTCTTCAAGGACAGGCCGGGGAGCTGTTTTTT,CASSLQGQAGELFF
TRBJ2-2,-,TRBV4-2,-,TGTGCCAGCAGCCAAGCAGGACTAGGGGGGGACACCGGGGAGCTGTTTTTT,CASSQAGLGGDTGELFF
TRBJ2-7,-,TRBV19,-,TGTGCCAGTAGTATTGAAGCGCGAGCGGCCGAGCAGTACTTC,CASSIEARAAEQYF
TRBJ2-1,-,TRBV28,-,TGTGCCAGCAGTTTGGGGGCCCCCCCATCCTACAATGAGCAGTTCTTC,CASSLGAPPSYNEQFF
TRBJ2-7,TRBD1,TRBV5-6,few,TGTGCCAGCAGCCAGGGGACAGCCTACGAGCAGTACTTC,CASSQGTAYEQYF
TRBJ2-5,TRBD1,TRBV10-1,-,TGCGCCAGCAGCCGGGACAGCCAAGAGACCCAGTACTTC,CASSRDSQETQYF
TRBJ2-1,TRBD1,TRBV7-9,-,TGTGCCAGCAGCCCCAGGACAGGGGAGAGATTCTACAATGAGCAGTTCTTC,CASSPRTGERFYNEQFF
TRBJ2-1,-,TRBV11-3,-,TGTGCCAGCAGCCCGGGACTCTCCCGCTCCTACAATGAGCAGTTCTTC,CASSPGLSRSYNEQFF
TRBJ2-2,TRBD1,TRBV27,once,TGTGCCAGCAGTCGTTACAGGGGAAGAGGAACCGGGGAGCTGTTTTTT,CASSRYRGRGTGELFF
TRBJ1-1,-,TRBV7-2,-,TGTGCCAGCAGCTTAGTCCTTCGGGGTGTGACTGAAGCTTTCTTT,CASSLVLRGVTEAFF